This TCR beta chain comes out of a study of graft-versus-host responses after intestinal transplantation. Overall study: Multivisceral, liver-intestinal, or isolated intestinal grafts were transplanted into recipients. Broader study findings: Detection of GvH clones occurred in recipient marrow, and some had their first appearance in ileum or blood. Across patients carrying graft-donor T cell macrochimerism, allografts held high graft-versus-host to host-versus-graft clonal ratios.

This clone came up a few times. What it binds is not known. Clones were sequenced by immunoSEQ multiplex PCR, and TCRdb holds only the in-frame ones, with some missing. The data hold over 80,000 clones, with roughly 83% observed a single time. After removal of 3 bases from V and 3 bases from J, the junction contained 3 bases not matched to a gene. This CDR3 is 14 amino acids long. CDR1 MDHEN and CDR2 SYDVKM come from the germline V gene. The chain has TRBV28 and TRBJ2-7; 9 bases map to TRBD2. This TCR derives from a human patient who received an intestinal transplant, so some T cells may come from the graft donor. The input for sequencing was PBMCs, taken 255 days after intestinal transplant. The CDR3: CASSFVAGDYEQYV. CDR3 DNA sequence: TGTGCCAGCAGTTTTGTAGCGGGGGACTACGAGCAGTACGTC.